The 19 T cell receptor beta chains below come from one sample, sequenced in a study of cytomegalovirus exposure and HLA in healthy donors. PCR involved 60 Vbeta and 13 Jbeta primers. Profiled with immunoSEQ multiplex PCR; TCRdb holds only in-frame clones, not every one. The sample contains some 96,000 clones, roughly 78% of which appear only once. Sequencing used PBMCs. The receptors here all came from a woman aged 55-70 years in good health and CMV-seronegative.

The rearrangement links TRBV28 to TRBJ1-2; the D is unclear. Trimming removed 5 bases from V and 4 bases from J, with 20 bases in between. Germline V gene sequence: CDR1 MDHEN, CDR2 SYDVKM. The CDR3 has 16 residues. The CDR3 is CASSGFLERVGYGYTF. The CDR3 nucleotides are TGTGCCAGCAGTGGTTTCTTAGAGAGGGTCGGCTATGGCTACACCTTC.

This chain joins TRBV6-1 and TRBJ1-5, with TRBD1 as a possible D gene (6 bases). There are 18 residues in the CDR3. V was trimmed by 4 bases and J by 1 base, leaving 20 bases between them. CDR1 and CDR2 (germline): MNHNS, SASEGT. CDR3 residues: CASSGAGAATMSNQPQHF. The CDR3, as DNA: TGTGCCAGCAGTGGGGCAGGGGCCGCGACAATGAGCAATCAGCCCCAGCATTTT.

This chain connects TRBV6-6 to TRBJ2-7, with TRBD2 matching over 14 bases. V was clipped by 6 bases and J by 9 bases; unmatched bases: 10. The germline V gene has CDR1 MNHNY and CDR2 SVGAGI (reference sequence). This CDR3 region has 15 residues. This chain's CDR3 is CASSSRTSGGIGQYF. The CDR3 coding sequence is TGTGCCAGCAGCTCCAGGACTAGCGGGGGGATTGGGCAGTACTTC.

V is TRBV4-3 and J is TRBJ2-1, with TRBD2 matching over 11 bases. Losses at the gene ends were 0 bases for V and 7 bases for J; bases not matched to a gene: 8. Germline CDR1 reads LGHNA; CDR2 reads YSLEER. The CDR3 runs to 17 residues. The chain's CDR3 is CASSQDFGVAGGNEQFF. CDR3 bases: TGCGCCAGCAGCCAAGATTTTGGAGTAGCGGGAGGGAATGAGCAGTTCTTC.

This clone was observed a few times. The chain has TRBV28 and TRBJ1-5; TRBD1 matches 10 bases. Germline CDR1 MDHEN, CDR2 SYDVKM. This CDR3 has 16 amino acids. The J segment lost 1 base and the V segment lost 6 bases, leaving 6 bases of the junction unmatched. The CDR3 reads CASSYRQGASNQPQHF. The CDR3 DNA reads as TGTGCCAGCAGCTATCGACAGGGGGCGAGCAATCAGCCCCAGCATTTT.

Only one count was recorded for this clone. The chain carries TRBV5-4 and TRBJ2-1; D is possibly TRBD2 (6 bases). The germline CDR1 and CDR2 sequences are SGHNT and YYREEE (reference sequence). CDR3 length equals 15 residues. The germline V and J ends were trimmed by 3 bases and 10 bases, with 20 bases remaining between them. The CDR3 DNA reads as TGTGCCAGCAGCTCCCGGGACTTGAAACGGCCCGAGCAGTTCTTC. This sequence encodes CASSSRDLKRPEQFF.

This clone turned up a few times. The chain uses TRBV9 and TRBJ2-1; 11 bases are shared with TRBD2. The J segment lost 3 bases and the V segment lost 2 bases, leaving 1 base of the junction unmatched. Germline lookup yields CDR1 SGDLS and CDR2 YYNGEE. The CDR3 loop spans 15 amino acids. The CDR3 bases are TGTGCCAGCAGCGTTCTAGCGGGGGGCTACAATGAGCAGTTCTTC. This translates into CASSVLAGGYNEQFF.

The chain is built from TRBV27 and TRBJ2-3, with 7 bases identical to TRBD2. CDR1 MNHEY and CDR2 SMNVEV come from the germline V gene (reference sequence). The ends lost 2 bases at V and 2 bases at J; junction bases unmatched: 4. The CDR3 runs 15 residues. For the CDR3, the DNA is TGTGCCAGCAGTTTAACCGGGAGGCACACAGATACGCAGTATTTT. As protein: CASSLTGRHTDTQYF.

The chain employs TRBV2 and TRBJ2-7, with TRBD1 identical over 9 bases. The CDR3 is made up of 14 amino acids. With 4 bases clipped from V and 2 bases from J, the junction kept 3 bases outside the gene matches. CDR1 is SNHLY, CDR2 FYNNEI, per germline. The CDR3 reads CASSAGTGPYEQYF. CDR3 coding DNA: TGTGCCAGCAGTGCCGGGACAGGGCCCTACGAGCAGTACTTC.

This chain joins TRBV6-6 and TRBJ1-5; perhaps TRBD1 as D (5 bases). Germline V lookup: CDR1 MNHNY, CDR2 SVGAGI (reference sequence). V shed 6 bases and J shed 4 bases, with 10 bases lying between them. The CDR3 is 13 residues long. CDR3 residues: CASSPGGNQPQHF. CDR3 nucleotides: TGTGCCAGCAGCCCCGGGGGAAATCAGCCCCAGCATTTT.

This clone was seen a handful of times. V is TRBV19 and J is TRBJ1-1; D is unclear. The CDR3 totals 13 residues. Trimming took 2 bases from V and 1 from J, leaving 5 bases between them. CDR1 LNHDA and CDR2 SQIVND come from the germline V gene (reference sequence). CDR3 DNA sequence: TGTGCCAGTAGTATATGGCCGAACACTGAAGCTTTCTTT. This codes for CASSIWPNTEAFF. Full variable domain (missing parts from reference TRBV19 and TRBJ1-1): DGGITQSPKYLFRKEGQNVTLSCEQNLNHDAMYWYRQDPGQGLRLIYYSQIVNDFQKGDIAEGYSVSREKKESFPLTVTSAQKNPTAFYLCASSIWPNTEAFFGQGTRLTVV.

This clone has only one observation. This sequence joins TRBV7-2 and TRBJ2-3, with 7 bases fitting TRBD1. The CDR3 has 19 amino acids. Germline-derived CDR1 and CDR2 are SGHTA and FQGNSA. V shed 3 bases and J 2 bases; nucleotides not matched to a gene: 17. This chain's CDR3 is CASSFGGQLLMGNTDTQYF. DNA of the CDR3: TGTGCCAGCAGCTTTGGGGGACAGCTACTAATGGGGAACACAGATACGCAGTATTTT.

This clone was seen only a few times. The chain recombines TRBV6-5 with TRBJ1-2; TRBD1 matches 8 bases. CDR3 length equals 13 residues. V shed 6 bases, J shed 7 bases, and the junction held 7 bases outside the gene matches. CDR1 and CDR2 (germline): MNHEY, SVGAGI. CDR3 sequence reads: CASRGQGIRGYTF. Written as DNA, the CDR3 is TGTGCCAGCAGAGGACAGGGTATTCGTGGCTACACCTTC.

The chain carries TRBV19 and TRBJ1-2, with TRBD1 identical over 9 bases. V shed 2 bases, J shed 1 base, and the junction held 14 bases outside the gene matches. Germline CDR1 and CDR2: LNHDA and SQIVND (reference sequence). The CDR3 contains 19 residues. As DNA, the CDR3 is TGTGCCAGTAGTATACCCGCACCGGGACAGGGTAAGGGTAACTATGGCTACACCTTC. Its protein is CASSIPAPGQGKGNYGYTF. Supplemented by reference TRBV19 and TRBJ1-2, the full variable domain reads DGGITQSPKYLFRKEGQNVTLSCEQNLNHDAMYWYRQDPGQGLRLIYYSQIVNDFQKGDIAEGYSVSREKKESFPLTVTSAQKNPTAFYLCASSIPAPGQGKGNYGYTFGSGTRLTVV.

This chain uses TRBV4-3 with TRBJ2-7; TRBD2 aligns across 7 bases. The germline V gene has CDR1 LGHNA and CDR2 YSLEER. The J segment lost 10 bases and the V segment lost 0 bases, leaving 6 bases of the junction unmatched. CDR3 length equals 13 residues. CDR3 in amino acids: CASSQERSGAQYF. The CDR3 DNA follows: TGCGCCAGCAGCCAAGAGAGAAGCGGGGCCCAGTACTTC.

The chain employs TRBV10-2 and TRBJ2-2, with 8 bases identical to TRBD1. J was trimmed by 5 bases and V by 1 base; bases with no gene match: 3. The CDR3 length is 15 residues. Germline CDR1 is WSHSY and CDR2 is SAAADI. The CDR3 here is CASSELTGETGELFF. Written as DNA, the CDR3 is TGCGCCAGCAGTGAGTTGACAGGGGAGACCGGGGAGCTGTTTTTT.

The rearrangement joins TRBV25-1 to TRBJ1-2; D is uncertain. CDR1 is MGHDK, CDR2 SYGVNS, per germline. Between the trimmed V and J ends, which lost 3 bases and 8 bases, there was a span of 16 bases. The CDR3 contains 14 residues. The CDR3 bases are TGTGCCAGCAGTGATGCTGGTGGGCCTCTCGGCTACACCTTC. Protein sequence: CASSDAGGPLGYTF.

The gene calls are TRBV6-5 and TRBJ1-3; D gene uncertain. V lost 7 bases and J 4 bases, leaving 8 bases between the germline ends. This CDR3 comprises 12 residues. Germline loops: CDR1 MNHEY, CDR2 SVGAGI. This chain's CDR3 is CASTSPGNTIYF. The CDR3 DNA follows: TGTGCCAGCACTAGCCCAGGAAACACCATATATTTT.

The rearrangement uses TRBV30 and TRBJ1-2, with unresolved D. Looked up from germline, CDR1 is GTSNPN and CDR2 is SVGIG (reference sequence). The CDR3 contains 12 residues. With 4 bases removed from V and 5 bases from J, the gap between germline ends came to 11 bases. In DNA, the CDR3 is TGTGCCTGGATTGAGGGATCTTATGGCTACACCTTC. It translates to CAWIEGSYGYTF.